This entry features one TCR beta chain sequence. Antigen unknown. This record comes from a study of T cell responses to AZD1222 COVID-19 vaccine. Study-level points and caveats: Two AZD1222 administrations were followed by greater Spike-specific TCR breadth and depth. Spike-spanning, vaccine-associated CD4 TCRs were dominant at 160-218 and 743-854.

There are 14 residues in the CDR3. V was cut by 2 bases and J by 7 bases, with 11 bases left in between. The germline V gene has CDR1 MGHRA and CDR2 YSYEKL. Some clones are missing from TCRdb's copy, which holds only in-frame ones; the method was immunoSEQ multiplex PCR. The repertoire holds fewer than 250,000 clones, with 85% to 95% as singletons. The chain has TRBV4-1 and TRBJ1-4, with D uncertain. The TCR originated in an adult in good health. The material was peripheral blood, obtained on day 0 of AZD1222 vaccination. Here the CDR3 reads CASSQFHMGEKLFF. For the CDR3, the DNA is TGCGCCAGCAGCCAATTTCACATGGGTGAAAAACTGTTTTTT.